These T cell receptor beta chains were read from a single sample in a study of CD8 T cells in ankylosing spondylitis. Via MiXCR, TCRdb re-called the 5' RACE reads, giving one row per CDR3 protein. Among just under 550,000 distinct CDR3 sequences listed, roughly 13% were seen once. The sample consisted of blood, either unsorted or a sorted T cell fraction (not recorded which). The origin of the receptors is a male donor with ankylosing spondylitis. Both conserved end residues are part of each CDR3. Each record gives: V gene, CDR3 protein.

v_gene: TRBV7-2; CDR3aa: CASSHADPRNTIYF
v_gene: TRBV11-3; CDR3aa: CASSLLAGGSEQFF
v_gene: TRBV10-3; CDR3aa: CAISETVPNSPLHF
v_gene: TRBV5-1; CDR3aa: CASSFLGLAELVSYNEQFF
v_gene: TRBV3-1; CDR3aa: CASSQGQGQTGELFF
v_gene: TRBV20-1; CDR3aa: CSATPTGNEQFF
v_gene: TRBV24-1; CDR3aa: CATSPGHRGFDGYTF
v_gene: TRBV7-6; CDR3aa: CASSPRQSGSNEQFF
v_gene: TRBV5-1; CDR3aa: CASRMVSGSSYNEQFF
v_gene: TRBV24-1; CDR3aa: CATSDPGTGVNIQYF
v_gene: TRBV9; CDR3aa: CASSGSGAIYNEQFF
v_gene: TRBV12-2; CDR3aa: CASRLGTPGEQYF
v_gene: TRBV24-1; CDR3aa: CATRRAGENEPQHF
v_gene: TRBV12-3/TRBV12-4; CDR3aa: CASSLPTGIQYF
v_gene: TRBV10-1; CDR3aa: CASSHPGPGDEQFF
v_gene: TRBV24-1; CDR3aa: CATSALGTSGKYTDTQYF
v_gene: TRBV12-3/TRBV12-4; CDR3aa: CASRQGSGVQYF